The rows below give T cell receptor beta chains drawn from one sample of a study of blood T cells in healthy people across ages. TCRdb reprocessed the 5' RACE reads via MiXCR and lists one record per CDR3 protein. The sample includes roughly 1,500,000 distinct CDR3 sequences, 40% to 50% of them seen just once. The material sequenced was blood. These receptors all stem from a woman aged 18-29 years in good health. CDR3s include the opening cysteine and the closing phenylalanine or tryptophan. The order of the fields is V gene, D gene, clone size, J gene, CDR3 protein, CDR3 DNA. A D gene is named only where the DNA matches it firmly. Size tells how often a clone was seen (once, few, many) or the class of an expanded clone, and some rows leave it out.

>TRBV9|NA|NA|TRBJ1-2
CASSAVEGYTF
TGTGCCAGCAGTGCAGTTGAGGGCTACACCTTC
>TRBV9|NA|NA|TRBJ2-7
CASSPHPVPYEQYF
TGTGCCAGCAGCCCCCACCCGGTTCCCTACGAGCAGTACTTC
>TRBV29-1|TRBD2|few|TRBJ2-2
CSVFPSGSSGELFF
TGCAGCGTTTTTCCTAGCGGTAGTTCGGGGGAGCTGTTTTTT
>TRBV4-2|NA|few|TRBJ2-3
CASSQRELGGTDTQYF
TGTGCCAGCAGCCAAAGGGAACTGGGAGGCACAGATACGCAGTATTTT
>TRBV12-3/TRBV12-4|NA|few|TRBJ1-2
CASSNYRDYGYTF
TGTGCCAGCAGCAACTACAGGGACTATGGCTACACCTTC
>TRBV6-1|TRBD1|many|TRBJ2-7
CASRAGTGTYEQYF
TGTGCCAGCAGAGCCGGGACAGGGACCTACGAGCAGTACTTC
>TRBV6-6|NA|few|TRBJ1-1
CASSYSRSRAMNTEAFF
TGTGCCAGCAGTTACTCGAGGTCGCGCGCGATGAACACTGAAGCTTTCTTT
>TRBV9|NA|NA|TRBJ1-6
CVSSPEGGRNSPLHF
TGTGTCAGCAGCCCCGAGGGGGGGAGAAATTCACCCCTCCACTTT
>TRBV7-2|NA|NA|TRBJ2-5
CASSLFLRQETQYF
TGTGCCAGCAGCTTATTCCTGAGACAAGAGACCCAGTACTTC
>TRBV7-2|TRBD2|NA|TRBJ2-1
CASSFPGSGGYEQFF
TGTGCCAGCAGCTTTCCGGGCTCGGGGGGATACGAGCAGTTCTTC
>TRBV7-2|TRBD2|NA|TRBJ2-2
CASSLVTSGPGELFF
TGTGCCAGCAGCTTAGTAACTAGCGGTCCCGGGGAGCTGTTTTTT
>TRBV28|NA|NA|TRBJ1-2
CASWTRGNGYTF
TGTGCCAGCTGGACCAGGGGCAATGGCTACACCTTC
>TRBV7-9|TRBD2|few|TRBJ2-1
CASSQAGLPYNEQFF
TGTGCCAGCAGCCAAGCGGGACTTCCCTACAATGAGCAGTTCTTC
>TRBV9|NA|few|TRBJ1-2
CASSLTTVGVGYTF
TGTGCCAGCAGCCTAACGACAGTTGGGGTAGGCTACACCTTC
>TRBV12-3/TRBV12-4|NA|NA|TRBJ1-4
CASSSDLVMSNEKLFF
TGTGCCAGCAGCTCGGACCTTGTTATGAGTAATGAAAAACTGTTTTTT
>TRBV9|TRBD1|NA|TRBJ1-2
CASSDGTALANYGYTF
TGTGCCAGCAGCGACGGGACAGCACTAGCTAACTATGGCTACACCTTC
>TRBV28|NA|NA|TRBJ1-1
CATRVMGSGNTEAFF
TGTGCCACCAGAGTCATGGGGAGTGGGAACACTGAAGCTTTCTTT
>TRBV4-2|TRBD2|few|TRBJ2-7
CASSQDLGGRLSYEQYF
TGTGCCAGCAGCCAAGATTTGGGCGGGAGATTGTCCTACGAGCAGTACTTC
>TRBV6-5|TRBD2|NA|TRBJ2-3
CASSYAGGPTDTQYF
TGTGCCAGCAGTTACGCGGGGGGACCCACAGATACGCAGTATTTT
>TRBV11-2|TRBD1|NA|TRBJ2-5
CASSLAPGGSQETQYF
TGTGCCAGCAGCTTAGCTCCAGGGGGCTCTCAAGAGACCCAGTACTTC
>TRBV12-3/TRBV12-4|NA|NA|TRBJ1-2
CASRTSRSPSYGYTF
TGTGCCAGCAGGACCTCAAGAAGCCCAAGCTATGGCTACACCTTC
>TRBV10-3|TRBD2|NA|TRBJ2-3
CAISERGGLSTDTQYF
TGTGCCATCAGTGAGCGGGGGGGGCTGAGCACAGATACGCAGTATTTT
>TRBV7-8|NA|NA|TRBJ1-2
CASRAGLSGYTF
TGTGCCAGCAGGGCCGGGTTAAGTGGCTACACCTTC
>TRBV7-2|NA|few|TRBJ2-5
CASSLIRGGQETQYF
TGTGCCAGCAGCTTGATCAGGGGCGGCCAAGAGACCCAGTACTTC
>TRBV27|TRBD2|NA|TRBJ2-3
CASAKHVTSGGTDTQYF
TGTGCCAGCGCTAAACATGTGACTAGCGGAGGGACAGATACGCAGTATTTT
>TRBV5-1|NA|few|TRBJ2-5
CASSFISGAQETQYF
TGCGCCAGCAGCTTCATTAGCGGCGCTCAAGAGACCCAGTACTTC
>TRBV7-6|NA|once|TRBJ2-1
CASSFAESSYNEQFF
TGTGCCAGCAGCTTTGCCGAAAGCTCCTACAATGAGCAGTTCTTC
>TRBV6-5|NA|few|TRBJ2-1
CASQGDSGISYNEQFF
TGTGCCAGCCAGGGGGATAGCGGGATCTCCTACAATGAGCAGTTCTTC
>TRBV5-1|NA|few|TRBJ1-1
CASSWGTNTEAFF
TGTGCCAGCAGTTGGGGTACGAACACTGAAGCTTTCTTT
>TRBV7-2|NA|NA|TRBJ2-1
CASSLEGGPSSYEQFF
TGTGCCAGCAGCTTAGAGGGGGGGCCGAGCTCCTACGAGCAGTTCTTC
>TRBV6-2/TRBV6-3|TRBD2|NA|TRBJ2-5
CASSYGGGPVLNEQYF
TGTGCCAGCAGTTACGGCGGGGGGCCCGTACTTAATGAGCAGTACTTC
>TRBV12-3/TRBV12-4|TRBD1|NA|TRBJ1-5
CASSPQGGWQPQHF
TGTGCCAGCAGCCCGCAGGGGGGGTGGCAGCCCCAGCATTTT
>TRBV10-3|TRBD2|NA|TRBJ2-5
CAITTGGTAGTQYF
TGTGCCATCACCACGGGGGGGACCGCGGGGACCCAGTACTTC
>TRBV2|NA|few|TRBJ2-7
CASSRDAYYEQYF
TGTGCCAGCAGCCGGGACGCTTACTACGAGCAGTACTTC
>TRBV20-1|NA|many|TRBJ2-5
CSARVSAQETQYF
TGCAGTGCTAGAGTTTCAGCCCAAGAGACCCAGTACTTC
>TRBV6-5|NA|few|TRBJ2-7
CASSYSTAGYEQYF
TGTGCCAGCAGTTACTCGACCGCCGGCTACGAGCAGTACTTC
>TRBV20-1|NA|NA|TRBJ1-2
CSAKGRHGYTF
TGCAGTGCTAAGGGTAGACATGGCTACACCTTC
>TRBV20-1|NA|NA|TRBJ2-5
CSARGPAEVGTQYF
TGCAGTGCTAGAGGGCCAGCGGAAGTGGGGACCCAGTACTTC
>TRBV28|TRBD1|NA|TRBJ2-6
CASSSRDRGLGANVLTF
TGTGCCAGCAGTTCCCGGGACAGGGGTTTAGGGGCCAACGTCCTGACTTTC
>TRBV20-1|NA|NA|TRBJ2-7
CSASDGHEQYF
TGCAGTGCTAGTGACGGGCACGAGCAGTACTTC
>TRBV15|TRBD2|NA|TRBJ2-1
CATSRGLTSGYNEQFF
TGTGCCACCAGCAGAGGGCTAACTAGCGGTTACAATGAGCAGTTCTTC
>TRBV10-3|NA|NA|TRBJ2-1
CAISAGGNNNEQFF
TGTGCCATCAGTGCCGGCGGGAACAACAATGAGCAGTTCTTC
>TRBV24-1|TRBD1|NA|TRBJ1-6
CATSEGIEALGTDNSPLHF
TGTGCCACCAGTGAGGGTATTGAGGCCCTCGGGACAGATAATTCACCCCTCCACTTT
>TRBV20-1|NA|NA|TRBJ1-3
CSARRSSGNTIYF
TGCAGTGCTAGACGCAGCTCTGGAAACACCATATATTTT
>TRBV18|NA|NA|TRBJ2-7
CASSPPTETYEQYF
TGTGCCAGCTCACCACCGACAGAAACCTACGAGCAGTACTTC
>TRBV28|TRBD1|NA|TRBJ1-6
CASRGQGLLNSPLHF
TGTGCCAGCAGGGGACAGGGCCTTCTAAATTCACCCCTCCACTTT
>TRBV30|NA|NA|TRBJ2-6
CAWSEGRVGGGANVLTF
TGTGCCTGGAGTGAGGGAAGGGTTGGAGGTGGGGCCAACGTCCTGACTTTC
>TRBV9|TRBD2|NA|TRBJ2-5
CAGSSGLAATPRAETQYF
TGTGCCGGCAGCTCCGGACTAGCGGCCACGCCCCGTGCGGAGACCCAGTACTTC
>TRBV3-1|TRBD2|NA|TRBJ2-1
CASSHTSGRARGQFF
TGTGCCAGTAGCCACACTAGCGGGAGGGCCAGAGGGCAGTTCTTC
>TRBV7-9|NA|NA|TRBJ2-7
CASSNPGHQVEQYF
TGTGCCAGCAGCAATCCGGGACATCAGGTCGAGCAGTACTTC
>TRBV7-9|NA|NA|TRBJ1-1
CASSRGGPEAFF
TGTGCCAGCAGCCGTGGGGGACCAGAAGCTTTCTTT
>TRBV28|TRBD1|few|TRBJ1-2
CASSLGTEPYGYTF
TGTGCCAGCAGTTTAGGGACAGAACCTTATGGCTACACCTTC
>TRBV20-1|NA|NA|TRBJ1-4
CSASRGTTFNEKLFF
TGCAGTGCTAGCCGCGGGACAACCTTTAATGAAAAACTGTTTTTT
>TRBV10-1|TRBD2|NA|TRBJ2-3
CASSEGTSLIDTQYF
TGCGCCAGCAGTGAAGGGACTAGTCTAATAGATACGCAGTATTTT
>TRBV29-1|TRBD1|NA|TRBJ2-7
CSAGGQGAYEQYF
TGCAGTGCTGGGGGACAGGGGGCCTACGAGCAGTACTTC
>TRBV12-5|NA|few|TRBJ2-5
CASGITKETQYF
TGTGCTAGTGGGATTACAAAAGAGACCCAGTACTTC
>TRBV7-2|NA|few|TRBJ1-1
CASSSRTANTEAFF
TGTGCCAGCAGCTCTAGGACGGCGAACACTGAAGCTTTCTTT
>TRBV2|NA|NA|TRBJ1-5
CASSEARQGSNQPQHF
TGTGCCAGCAGTGAAGCACGCCAGGGGAGCAATCAGCCCCAGCATTTT
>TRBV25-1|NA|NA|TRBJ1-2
CASSERQGNGYTF
TGTGCCAGCAGTGAACGTCAGGGGAATGGCTACACCTTC